Shown below are 2 T cell receptor beta chains from a single sample sequenced in a study of T cell repertoires in cytomegalovirus infection. Their target antigens are unknown. One entry per CDR3 protein results from TCRdb running MiXCR on the reads. This sample has approximately 590,000 distinct CDR3 sequences, with around two fifths found just once. This sample comprised cultured PBMCs, obtained from culture after CMV antigen stimulation. The receptors here all came from a human donor in good health (CMV status not recorded). Some clones in this sample may be carry-over from other donors' samples.

DNA for the CDR3: TGCAGCGTTGGGGGGCCCACACCAGCGAGGGAGCAGTACTTC. It encodes CSVGGPTPAREQYF. The chain joins TRBV29-1 to TRBJ2-7, with D possibly matching TRBD1 (6 bases). The V and J ends lost 4 bases and 7 bases respectively, with 20 bases between them. Per the germline V gene, CDR1 is SQVTM and CDR2 is ANQGSEA. CDR3 length: 14 amino acids.

This clonotype was counted only a few times. The chain uses TRBV6-1 and TRBJ1-4; 9 bases line up with TRBD1. The germline gives CDR1 MNHNS, CDR2 SASEGT. The CDR3 contains 14 residues. The ends lost 7 bases at V and 4 bases at J; junction bases unmatched: 4. The CDR3 sequence is CASTRDRDNEKLFF. CDR3 nucleotide sequence: TGTGCCAGCACCCGGGACAGGGATAATGAAAAACTGTTTTTT.